One sample yielded the 3 T cell receptor beta chains listed below, sequenced in a study of CD8 T cells in Susac syndrome. Random-hexamer reverse transcription was applied to roughly 0.5 to 1 ug RNA. TCRdb analysed the immunoSEQ multiplex PCR reads with MiXCR anew, one entry per CDR3 protein. The table shows tens of thousands of distinct CDR3 sequences, with 85% to 95% occurring only once. Sequencing was performed on CD8+ T cells from PBMCs. These receptors were taken from a human donor with Susac syndrome.

This clonotype was seen a single time. The chain is built from TRBV30 and TRBJ2-7; TRBD1 agrees at 7 bases. V shed 5 bases and J 2 bases; nucleotides not matched to a gene: 3. This CDR3 region has 12 residues. The germline CDR1 and CDR2 sequences are GTSNPN and SVGIG (reference sequence). As DNA, the CDR3 is TGTGCCTGGGGGACAGCAGCCTACGAGCAGTACTTC. Protein sequence: CAWGTAAYEQYF.

V usage is TRBV12-5 and J usage is TRBJ2-1, with 9 bases aligning to TRBD2. Germline CDR1 reads LGHNT; CDR2 reads FRNRAP. This CDR3 contains 16 residues. V lost 5 bases, J lost 8 bases, and 13 bases stayed unmatched. The CDR3 DNA reads TGTGCTAGTGGTCTCGGCGGGGGGGGTCGTGGATATGAGCAGTTCTTC. The encoded protein is CASGLGGGGRGYEQFF.

The chain links TRBV29-1 to TRBJ1-1; TRBD1 is a possible D gene (5 bases). Germline CDR1 reads SQVTM; CDR2 reads ANQGSEA. This CDR3 comprises 14 residues. V lost 7 bases, J lost 4 bases, and 19 bases lay in between. The DNA for the CDR3 is TGCAGCGGCCAGGGATTGCTCCTATCCACTGAAGCTTTCTTT. Its protein product is CSGQGLLLSTEAFF.